This note documents a single TCR beta chain sequence. Its antigen is not identified. This record belongs to a study of naive and memory T cell subsets. Notes on the study in general: From naive to CM, EM and EMRA, diversity decreased and Gini increased.

CD4 T cells were positively selected, then CD8 T cells from the CD4-negative fraction. Effector memory cells were sorted as CD45RA-CD27-, EMRA cells as CD45RA+CD27-. Both TRBC1 and TRBC2 were covered by a beta constant-region primer of two equimolar oligonucleotides. Ligated cDNA was amplified by four rounds of PCR with nested alpha and beta constant-region primers and SP2. TCRdb re-called the UMI-ligation and nested PCR reads through MiXCR, storing one row per CDR3 protein. The sample records around 40,000 distinct CDR3 sequences, about an eighth being singletons. The CDR3 contains 17 residues. V shed 1 base and J shed 2 bases, with 15 bases lying between them. Germline CDR1 MGHRA, CDR2 YSYEKL.

This rearrangement joins TRBV4-1 to TRBJ1-3, with D possibly TRBD1 on 5 matching bases. Material: effector memory CD4+ T cells from blood. As to subset: effector memory, CD45RA- CD27-. This sequence originates from a human donor in good health. Here the CDR3 DNA reads TGCGCCAGCAGCCAAGTGGGGGGAGGGCTCGCTGGAAACACCATATATTTT. Its protein is CASSQVGGGLAGNTIYF.